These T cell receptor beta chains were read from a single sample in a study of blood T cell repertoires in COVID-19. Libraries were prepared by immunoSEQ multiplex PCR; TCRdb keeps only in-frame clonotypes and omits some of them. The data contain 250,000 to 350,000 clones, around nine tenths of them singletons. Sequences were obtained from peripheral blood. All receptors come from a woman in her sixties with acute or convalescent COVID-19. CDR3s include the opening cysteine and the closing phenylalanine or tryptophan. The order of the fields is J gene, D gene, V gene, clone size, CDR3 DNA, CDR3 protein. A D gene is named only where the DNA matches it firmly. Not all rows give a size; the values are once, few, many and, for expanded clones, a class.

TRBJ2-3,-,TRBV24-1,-,TGTGCCACCAGTGATTCTCGGGGGGCGTATACGCAGTATTTT,CATSDSRGAYTQYF
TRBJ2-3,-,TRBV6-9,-,TGTGCCAGCAGTTCTCCCCCGCGGGATACGCAGTATTTT,CASSSPPRDTQYF
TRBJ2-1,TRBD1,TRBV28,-,TGTGCCAGCAGTTCTCCCGGGACAGGGGGCTCTGGCAATGAGCAGTTCTTC,CASSSPGTGGSGNEQFF
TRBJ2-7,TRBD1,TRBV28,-,TGTGCCAGCAGTCTCCAGACAGGGTCCTACGAGCAGTACTTC,CASSLQTGSYEQYF
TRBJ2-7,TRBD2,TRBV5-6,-,TGTGCCAGCAGCTTCAGCCCGACTAGCAACGACGAGCAGTACTTC,CASSFSPTSNDEQYF
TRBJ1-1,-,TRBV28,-,TGTGCCACCCACCGAGGGGGTCCCAGCCGGAACACTGAAGCTTTCTTT,CATHRGGPSRNTEAFF
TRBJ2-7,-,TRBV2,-,TGTGCCAGCAGTCCCGAGCAGGGGTACGAGCAGTACTTC,CASSPEQGYEQYF
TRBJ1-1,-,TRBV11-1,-,TGTGCCAGCAGCTTAGTAGAGGGGAACACTGAAGCTTTCTTT,CASSLVEGNTEAFF
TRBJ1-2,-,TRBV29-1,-,TGCAGCGTTGAAAGGACTCTCCTCTATGGCTACACCTTC,CSVERTLLYGYTF
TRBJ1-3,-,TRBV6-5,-,TGTGCCAGCAGACGCGACAGCTCTGGAAACACCATATATTTT,CASRRDSSGNTIYF
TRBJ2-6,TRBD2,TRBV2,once,TGTGCCAGCAGCACTAGCGGGGGGGCCCTTGGGGCCAACGTCCTGACTTTC,CASSTSGGALGANVLTF
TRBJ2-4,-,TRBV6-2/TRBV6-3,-,TGTGCCAGCAGTCCCCGGGGGGGCAGGGGGAACATTCAGTACTTC,CASSPRGGRGNIQYF
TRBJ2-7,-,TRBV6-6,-,TGTGCCAGCAGTTACTCCCCGACAGACAACTACGAGCAGTACTTC,CASSYSPTDNYEQYF
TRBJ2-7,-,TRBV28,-,TGTGCCAGCAGTCAGGGTGACTACGAGCAGTACTTC,CASSQGDYEQYF
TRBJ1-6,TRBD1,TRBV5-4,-,TGTGCCAGCAGCGCCGGACAGGATGTTATGTATTCACCCCTCCACTTT,CASSAGQDVMYSPLHF
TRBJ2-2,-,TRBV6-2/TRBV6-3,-,TGTGCCAGCAGTTTGGGACTTGACACCGGGGAGCTGTTTTTT,CASSLGLDTGELFF
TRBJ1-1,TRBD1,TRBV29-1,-,TGCAGCGCTCGACAGGGGAACACTGAAGCTTTCTTT,CSARQGNTEAFF
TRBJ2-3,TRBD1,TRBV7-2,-,TGTGCCAGCAGACGCCGGGACAGGGGAGCAGATACGCAGTATTTT,CASRRRDRGADTQYF
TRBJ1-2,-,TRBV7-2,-,TGTGCCAGCCTAGAACGCCCGGCTAACTATGGCTACACCTTC,CASLERPANYGYTF
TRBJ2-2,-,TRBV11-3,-,TGTGCCAGCAGCCCGGCGGGGCCATACACCGGGGAGCTGTTTTTT,CASSPAGPYTGELFF
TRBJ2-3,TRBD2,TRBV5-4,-,TGTGCCAGCAGCTTAAGCGGGGGCCCGCGAGATACGCAGTATTTT,CASSLSGGPRDTQYF
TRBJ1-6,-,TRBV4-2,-,TGTGCCAGCAGCCGCACAGAGAGCTCCTATAATTCACCCCTCCACTTT,CASSRTESSYNSPLHF
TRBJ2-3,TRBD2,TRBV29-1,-,TGCAGCGTTGAAAGGACTAGCTCTTCCGCAGATACGCAGTATTTT,CSVERTSSSADTQYF
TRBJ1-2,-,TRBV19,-,TGTGCCAGTAGTAGGGACAATAATTGGTATGGCTACACCTTC,CASSRDNNWYGYTF
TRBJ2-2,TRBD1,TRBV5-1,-,TGCGCCAGCAGCCTTCAGACAGGGGGCTCCGGGGAGCTGTTTTTT,CASSLQTGGSGELFF
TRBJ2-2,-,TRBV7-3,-,TGTGCCAGCAGCGTAAACCGTCCGGTGAACACCGGGGAGCTGTTTTTT,CASSVNRPVNTGELFF
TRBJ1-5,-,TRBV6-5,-,TGTGCCAGCAGTTACAGGGGCAGCAATCAGCCCCAGCATTTT,CASSYRGSNQPQHF
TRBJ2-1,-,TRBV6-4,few,TGTGCCAGCAGTGAACAGATTTCCAATGAGCAGTTCTTC,CASSEQISNEQFF
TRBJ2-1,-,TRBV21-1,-,TGTGCCAGCAGCTCACGACTAGCGGGGGGGCTACGCAATGAGCAGTTCTTC,CASSSRLAGGLRNEQFF
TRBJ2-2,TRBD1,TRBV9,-,TGTGCCAGCAGCGTAGGGACAGGGGGACACACCGGGGAGCTGTTTTTT,CASSVGTGGHTGELFF
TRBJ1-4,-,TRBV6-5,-,TGTGCCAGCGGAGGTTGGAAGAGTGAAAAACTGTTTTTT,CASGGWKSEKLFF
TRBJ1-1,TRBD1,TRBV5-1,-,TGCGCCAGCAGCTGGGGGACAGGGGGCGAGGGCACTGAAGCTTTCTTT,CASSWGTGGEGTEAFF
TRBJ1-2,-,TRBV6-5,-,TGTGCCAGCAGTTTGGTCGGGGGAGGTGGCTACACCTTC,CASSLVGGGGYTF
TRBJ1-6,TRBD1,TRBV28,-,TGTGCCAGCGACTCTACAGGGGAAAATTCACCCCTCCACTTT,CASDSTGENSPLHF
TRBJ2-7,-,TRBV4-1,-,TGCGCCAGCAGCCAATTCCCAGGCACAGGGCTACGCGAGCAGTACTTC,CASSQFPGTGLREQYF
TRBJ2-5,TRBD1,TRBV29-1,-,TGCAGCGCCGACGGACTTGGCCGGGACAGTCATAAGAAAGAGACCCAGTACTTC,CSADGLGRDSHKKETQYF
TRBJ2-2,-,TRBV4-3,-,TGCGCCAGCAGCCAACTTTCGACAGTCCCCGGGGAGCTGTTTTTT,CASSQLSTVPGELFF
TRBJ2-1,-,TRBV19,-,TGTGCCAGTAGTATAGTTTCCCGGGGGAAATACAATGAGCAGTTCTTC,CASSIVSRGKYNEQFF
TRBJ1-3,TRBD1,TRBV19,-,TGTGCCAGTAGCCGTACTGGACAGGGTGGAAACACCATATATTTT,CASSRTGQGGNTIYF
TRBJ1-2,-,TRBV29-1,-,TGCAGCGTTGATCCAGGTTACTATGGCTACACCTTC,CSVDPGYYGYTF
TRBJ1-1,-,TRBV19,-,TGTGCCAGTAGTACTGAGAGAGGCACTGAAGCTTTCTTT,CASSTERGTEAFF
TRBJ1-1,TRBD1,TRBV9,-,TGTGCCAGCAGCCTCTCCGGGACAGGCGACACTGAAGCTTTCTTT,CASSLSGTGDTEAFF
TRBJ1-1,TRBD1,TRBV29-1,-,TGCAGCGTTAGAGGGGACAGGGGGAAAGATAGTCAAGCTTTCTTT,CSVRGDRGKDSQAFF
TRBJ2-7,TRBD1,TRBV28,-,TGTGCCAGCAGTGGACCCGGGACAGGGGGGTACGAGCAGTACTTC,CASSGPGTGGYEQYF
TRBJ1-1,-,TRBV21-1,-,TGTGCCAGCAAAAGGAGGCCAGGGGGAGCTTTCTTT,CASKRRPGGAFF